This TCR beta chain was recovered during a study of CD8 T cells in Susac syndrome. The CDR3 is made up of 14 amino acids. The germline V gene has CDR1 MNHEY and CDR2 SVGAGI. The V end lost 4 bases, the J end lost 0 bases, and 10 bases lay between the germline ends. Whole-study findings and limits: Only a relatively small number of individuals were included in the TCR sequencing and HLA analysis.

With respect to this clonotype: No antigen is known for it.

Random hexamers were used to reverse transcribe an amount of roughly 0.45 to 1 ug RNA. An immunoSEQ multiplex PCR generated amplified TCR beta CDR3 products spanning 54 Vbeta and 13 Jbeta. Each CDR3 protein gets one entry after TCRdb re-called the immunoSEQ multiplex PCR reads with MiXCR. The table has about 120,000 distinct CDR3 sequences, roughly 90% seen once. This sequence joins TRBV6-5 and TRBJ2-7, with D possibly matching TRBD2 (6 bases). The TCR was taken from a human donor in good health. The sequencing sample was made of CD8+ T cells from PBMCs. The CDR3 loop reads CASSLEGSSYEQYF. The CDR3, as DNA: TGTGCCAGCAGTTTGGAGGGAAGCTCCTACGAGCAGTACTTC.